These 17 T cell receptor beta chains came from one sample sequenced in a study of T-cell reconstitution after alpha-beta-depleted transplantation in children. The library targeted TCRbeta and was prepared with unique molecular identifiers. From the PCR reads, TCRdb called clonotypes with MiXCR, one entry per CDR3 protein. The table has roughly 670,000 distinct CDR3 sequences, about an eighth seen once. The material was PBMCs, obtained before TCRalphabeta/CD19-depleted stem cell transplant. These receptors were taken from a girl aged 2-10 years with congenital amegakaryocytic thrombocytopenia, due to receive a stem cell transplant.

This clonotype was seen at least ten times. The chain combines TRBV3-1 with TRBJ1-1, with a weak D call TRBD1 (5 bases). From germline, CDR1 is LGHDT and CDR2 YNNKEL (reference sequence). The germline V and J ends were trimmed by 1 base and 6 bases, with 6 bases remaining between them. This CDR3 is built from 12 residues. DNA for the CDR3: TGTGCCAGCAGCCAAGGGGGGGCTGAAGCTTTCTTT. As protein: CASSQGGAEAFF.

This chain connects TRBV7-8 to TRBJ1-1, with TRBD1 as a possible D gene (6 bases). CDR1 SGHVS and CDR2 FQNEAQ come from the germline V gene. Trimming took 4 bases from V and 4 from J, leaving 19 bases between them. There are 16 residues in the CDR3. The chain's CDR3 is CASSSLGGLFITEAFF. The CDR3 nucleotides read TGTGCCAGCAGCTCCCTAGGGGGACTTTTCATCACTGAAGCTTTCTTT. Supplemented by reference TRBV7-8 and TRBJ1-1, the full variable domain reads GAGVSQSPRYKVAKRGQDVALRCDPISGHVSLFWYQQALGQGPEFLTYFQNEAQLDKSGLPSDRFFAERPEGSVSTLKIQRTQQEDSAVYLCASSSLGGLFITEAFFGQGTRLTVV.

This clonotype was found many times. The chain is built from TRBV11-2 and TRBJ2-5; TRBD1 or TRBD2 may be the D gene (5 bases each). CDR1 is SGHAT, CDR2 FQNNGV, per germline. The CDR3 contains 14 residues. V was shortened by 3 bases and J by 0 bases, with 8 bases between the two germline ends. The CDR3 spells CASSLWGHQETQYF. In DNA form, the CDR3 reads TGTGCCAGCAGCTTGTGGGGACACCAAGAGACCCAGTACTTC.

This clonotype was seen a handful of times. The chain carries TRBV29-1 and TRBJ1-2, with a tentative D call TRBD1 (5 bases). The germline gives CDR1 SQVTM, CDR2 ANQGSEA. This CDR3 has 14 residues. Trimming cost V 3 bases and J 6 bases, with 17 bases left between them. CDR3 sequence (DNA): TGCAGCGTTGATTCCCGCCTGGGGGTTGATGGCTACACCTTC. Its protein product is CSVDSRLGVDGYTF.

The J gene is TRBJ1-2, the V gene TRBV7-9; 8 bases are a match to TRBD1. Germline V gene data show CDR1 as SEHNR and CDR2 as FQNEAQ (reference sequence). The CDR3 sequence is 15 residues long. V shed 6 bases and J 7 bases; nucleotides not matched to a gene: 13. CDR3 sequence (DNA): TGTGCCAGCAGACCTTCAATAGGACAGGGCGGTGGCTACACCTTC. Translation gives CASRPSIGQGGGYTF.

The J gene is TRBJ1-2, the V gene TRBV15; D is unclear. The V gene lost 0 bases and the J gene lost 8 bases, with 19 bases spanning the gap. CDR1 and CDR2 from the germline V gene are LNHNV and YYDKDF (reference sequence). This CDR3 comprises 16 residues. In nucleotides, the CDR3 is TGTGCCACCAGCAGAGATCGGGGTTCCGAGTGGAGAGGCTACACCTTC. It codes for CATSRDRGSEWRGYTF.

This clonotype has ten or more counts. The chain employs TRBV27 and TRBJ2-5; possible D gene TRBD1, 6 bases. V lost 6 bases and J 1 base, leaving 15 bases between the germline ends. CDR3 length: 15 amino acids. Per germline, CDR1 MNHEY and CDR2 SMNVEV (reference sequence). CDR3 nucleotide sequence: TGTGCCAGCAGCCCTTACGGACAGATCCAAGAGACCCAGTACTTC. Residues: CASSPYGQIQETQYF.

This clonotype has at least ten counts. The CDR3 DNA is TGCGCCAGCAGCTCCCCCCTATTCAATGAGCAGTTCTTC. Translating gives CASSSPLFNEQFF. The chain links TRBV5-1 to TRBJ2-1; no clear D gene. Germline loops: CDR1 SGHRS, CDR2 YFSETQ. Between the trimmed V and J ends, which lost 3 bases and 6 bases, there was a span of 10 bases. CDR3 length: 13 residues.

The chain combines TRBV10-3 with TRBJ2-5; TRBD2 agrees at 14 bases. The CDR3 length is 19 residues. The trim removed 3 bases at V and 5 bases at J, leaving 14 bases unmatched. Germline CDR1 and CDR2: ENHRY and SYGVKD. The CDR3 DNA is TGTGCCATCAGTGACCCGGGACTAGCGGGAGCCTTTATCCAGGAGACCCAGTACTTC. It translates to CAISDPGLAGAFIQETQYF.

This rearrangement joins TRBV15 to TRBJ2-2; D might be TRBD1 or TRBD2, each matching 5 bases. The CDR3 contains 12 residues. Trimming left V 5 bases short and J 10 bases short, with 11 bases between. CDR1 and CDR2 (germline): LNHNV, YYDKDF (reference sequence). The CDR3 is CATSRTGTELFF. The CDR3 DNA reads as TGTGCCACCAGCCGAACCGGGACGGAGCTGTTTTTT.

This clonotype was found a few times. The chain joins TRBV18 to TRBJ1-1, with a weak D call TRBD1 (5 bases). This CDR3 comprises 16 residues. Germline V gene lookup returns CDR1 KGHSH and CDR2 LQKENI. Deletions cut 1 base from V and 8 bases from J, with 20 bases between. In DNA form, the CDR3 reads TGTGCCAGCTCACCACGTATGGACACCCAAGGTCACGAAGCTTTCTTT. Translating it yields CASSPRMDTQGHEAFF.

This clonotype showed up many times. V usage is TRBV29-1 and J usage is TRBJ2-7, with D unclear. The ends were cut back, 5 bases at V and 0 bases at J, with 8 bases in the middle. The germline gives CDR1 SQVTM, CDR2 ANQGSEA. The length of the CDR3 is 12 residues. The CDR3 is CSVKNVSYEQYF. CDR3 nucleotides: TGCAGCGTTAAGAACGTCTCCTACGAGCAGTACTTC.

The chain has TRBV12-3 or TRBV12-4 and TRBJ2-7; 8 bases fit TRBD1. With V trimmed by 3 bases and J by 3 bases, 7 bases remained unmatched. CDR3 length equals 15 residues. CDR3 in DNA: TGTGCCAGCAGTTTTTACGGGACAGGTTACTACGAGCAGTACTTC. It codes for CASSFYGTGYYEQYF.

This clonotype was detected ten times or more. This rearrangement joins TRBV5-1 to TRBJ2-2; D possibly corresponds to TRBD1 (5 bases). The CDR3 has 15 residues. CDR1 is SGHRS and CDR2 is YFSETQ in the germline V gene. V was cut by 4 bases and J by 6 bases, with 16 bases left in between. In DNA form, the CDR3 reads TGCGCCAGCAGCCCCGGACACCGACCGTCCGGGGAGCTGTTTTTT. This translates into CASSPGHRPSGELFF.

The chain recombines TRBV5-1 with TRBJ2-1; maybe TRBD1 (6 bases). Per the germline V gene, CDR1 is SGHRS and CDR2 is YFSETQ. CDR3 length: 15 amino acids. The V end lost 1 base, the J end lost 2 bases, and 10 bases lay between the germline ends. For the CDR3, the DNA is TGCGCCAGCAGCTTGTACCAGGGGCCCTACAATGAGCAGTTCTTC. It translates to CASSLYQGPYNEQFF.

The chain links TRBV5-1 to TRBJ2-3, with D perhaps matching TRBD2 (5 bases). Germline V CDR1 and CDR2: SGHRS, YFSETQ. The length of the CDR3 is 15 residues. Between the trimmed V and J ends, which lost 5 bases and 6 bases, there was a span of 19 bases. In DNA, the CDR3 is TGCGCCAGCAGAGCTTCTTATGCGGGCGCTGATACGCAGTATTTT. This encodes CASRASYAGADTQYF.

This clonotype was found many times. V gene TRBV20-1 combines with J gene TRBJ2-1; D could derive from TRBD1 or TRBD2 (5 bases each). V was shortened by 3 bases and J by 8 bases, with 14 bases between the two germline ends. The CDR3 is 13 residues long. Per the germline V gene, CDR1 is DFQATT and CDR2 is SNEGSKA (reference sequence). The CDR3 nucleotides read TGCAGTGCTAGGGGGCAAGGGGACCATGAGCAGTTCTTC. This sequence encodes CSARGQGDHEQFF.